This T cell receptor (beta chain) emerged from a study of cytomegalovirus exposure and HLA in healthy donors. On the study more broadly: Early release data held around 80 million unique TCRs from HLA-typed donors. Findings of the study overall: Apart from CMV serostatus, no immune exposure information was available. TCR beta V- and J-gene trimming was later associated with a missense DCLRE1C variant. Earlier analysis yielded a pattern in which most TCR beta V segments were productive about 87% or about 30% of the time.

The PCR employed 60 Vbeta primers together with 13 Jbeta primers. Assay used: immunoSEQ multiplex PCR; TCRdb lists only in-frame clones, some missing. The sample lists some 180,000 clones; 70% to 80% were seen once. Details on this clone: The antigen remains unidentified.

V trimming: 5 bases; J trimming: 1 base; junction bases outside the gene matches: 7. The germline V gene encodes CDR1 MNHEY and CDR2 SMNVEV (reference sequence). The CDR3 sequence is 15 residues long. The sequence came from a woman aged 55-69 years in good health and CMV-seropositive. The gene calls are TRBV27 and TRBJ2-7; 8 bases are a match to TRBD2. The sequenced sample consisted of PBMCs. The CDR3 region is CASSPGLVSSYEQYF. In nucleotides, the CDR3 is TGTGCCAGCAGTCCGGGACTAGTCTCGTCCTACGAGCAGTACTTC.